Following are 15 T cell receptor beta chains from one sample sequenced in a study of T-cell memory formation after mild COVID-19. TCRdb recomputed calls from the 5' RACE reads with MiXCR, one row per CDR3 protein. The repertoire has hundreds of thousands of distinct CDR3 sequences, less than 25% of them found once; the top ten carry around 7.7%. Source material: PBMCs or a T cell subset sorted from them (not recorded which). Receptors originate from an adult woman who had mild COVID-19 (a few samples of this study predate the infection). Cell type and time point are not known.

This clonotype has just a few counts. The rearrangement joins TRBV4-3 to TRBJ2-3; weak D call: TRBD1 (7 bases). The germline V and J ends were trimmed by 1 base and 5 bases, with 13 bases remaining between them. Germline CDR1 is LGHNA and CDR2 is YSLEER. The CDR3 runs 15 residues. The CDR3 protein is CASSQGRQGGDTQYF. In DNA, the CDR3 is TGCGCCAGCAGCCAAGGACGGCAGGGGGGAGATACGCAGTATTTT.

The chain recombines TRBV4-1 with TRBJ1-1; possible D gene TRBD1, 6 bases. The V end lost 4 bases, the J end lost 3 bases, and 12 bases lay between the germline ends. CDR3 length: 14 amino acids. In germline, CDR1 is MGHRA, CDR2 YSYEKL. CDR3 residues: CASSRNRVDTEAFF. The CDR3 DNA is TGCGCCAGCAGCCGAAACAGGGTGGACACTGAAGCTTTCTTT.

The chain combines TRBV7-6 with TRBJ2-1, with no clear D. Looked up from germline, CDR1 is SGHVS and CDR2 is FNYEAQ. V was trimmed by 5 bases and J by 5 bases, leaving 19 bases between them. The CDR3 extends over 16 amino acids. The CDR3 here is CASSPRWGSLDNEQFF. The CDR3, as DNA: TGTGCCAGCAGCCCCCGGTGGGGAAGCCTCGACAATGAGCAGTTCTTC.

This clonotype was detected a few times. V usage is TRBV25-1 and J usage is TRBJ1-2, with TRBD1 as a possible D gene (6 bases). The germline V gene has CDR1 MGHDK and CDR2 SYGVNS. The V and J ends lost 4 bases and 9 bases respectively, with 15 bases between them. The CDR3 sequence is 13 residues long. DNA of the CDR3: TGTGCCAGCAGTGCCCGCGGGGGCGAGAGCTACACCTTC. Encoded protein: CASSARGGESYTF.

The chain uses TRBV5-6 and TRBJ1-1; a possible D gene is TRBD1 (6 bases). The CDR3 runs to 14 residues. CDR1 is SGHDT, CDR2 YYEEEE, per germline. Trimming removed 4 bases at V and 2 bases at J, with 12 bases between. CDR3: CASSVQGINTEAFF. The CDR3 DNA reads as TGTGCCAGCAGCGTACAGGGAATCAACACTGAAGCTTTCTTT.

This clonotype was seen repeatedly, ten times or more. The rearrangement joins TRBV12-3 or TRBV12-4 to TRBJ1-1; possibly TRBD1 for D (5 bases). The CDR3 spans 13 residues. With 6 bases removed from V and 1 base from J, the gap between germline ends came to 9 bases. As DNA, the CDR3 is TGTGCCAGCAGCACCACAGGGAACACTGAAGCTTTCTTT. Amino acids: CASSTTGNTEAFF.

This clonotype showed up many times. This chain connects TRBV12-3 or TRBV12-4 to TRBJ2-7; tentatively, D is TRBD1 (6 bases). Trimming took 6 bases from V and 5 from J, leaving 23 bases between them. CDR3 size: 16 residues. CDR3 sequence reads: CASSTPRSRDRNEQYF. The CDR3 DNA reads TGTGCCAGCAGCACCCCCAGAAGTAGAGACAGGAACGAGCAGTACTTC.

The chain joins TRBV6-2 or TRBV6-3 to TRBJ1-1; D is perhaps TRBD1 (5 bases). There are 13 residues in the CDR3. Germline V gene data show CDR1 as MNHEY and CDR2 as SVGEGT. Trimming removed 8 bases at V and 3 bases at J, with 13 bases between. The CDR3 DNA sequence: TGTGCCAGCCGGGACGGATGGTACACTGAAGCTTTCTTT. This encodes CASRDGWYTEAFF.

The table lists this clonotype with a few counts. The chain combines TRBV5-1 with TRBJ2-3, with D uncertain. The CDR3 runs 12 residues. V lost 7 bases to trimming and J lost 0 bases, with 6 bases between them. CDR1 is SGHRS, CDR2 YFSETQ, per germline. The CDR3 DNA sequence: TGCGCCAGCGGCCCCAGCACAGATACGCAGTATTTT. Protein: CASGPSTDTQYF. The full variable domain, in which reference TRBV5-1 and TRBJ2-3 provide the parts outside the CDR3, is KAGVTQTPRYLIKTRGQQVTLSCSPISGHRSVSWYQQTPGQGLQFLFEYFSETQRNKGNFPGRFSGRQFSNSRSEMNVSTLELGDSALYLCASGPSTDTQYFGPGTRLTVL.

CDR3 DNA sequence: TGTGCCAGCAGTTTGACACAGGGGGAGACCCAGTACTTC. The encoded protein is CASSLTQGETQYF. The chain uses TRBV12-3 or TRBV12-4 and TRBJ2-5; TRBD1 aligns across 7 bases. The CDR3 runs to 13 residues. Trimming at V came to 3 bases and at J to 5 bases, leaving 3 bases not matched to a gene.

The table lists this clonotype with a few counts. This rearrangement joins TRBV12-3 or TRBV12-4 to TRBJ2-7, with 8 nucleotides matching TRBD1. The CDR3 is 13 amino acids. The V gene end was trimmed by 4 bases and the J gene end by 6 bases; junction bases not matched to a gene: 5. The DNA for the CDR3 is TGTGCCAGCAGTTCCTCAGGGGGCGGCGAGCAGTACTTC. This translates into CASSSSGGGEQYF.

The V and J genes are TRBV5-1 and TRBJ2-5, with D perhaps being TRBD1 or TRBD2 (6 bases each). Trimming removed 2 bases at V and 0 bases at J, with 8 bases between. CDR3 length: 14 amino acids. CDR1 and CDR2 (germline): SGHRS, YFSETQ. The DNA of the CDR3 is TGCGCCAGCAGCTTTAGGGGGGACCAAGAGACCCAGTACTTC. Translation gives CASSFRGDQETQYF.

The V gene is TRBV19, the J gene TRBJ2-7; 7 bases agree with TRBD1. The J segment lost 5 bases and the V segment lost 1 base, leaving 11 bases of the junction unmatched. Looked up from germline, CDR1 is LNHDA and CDR2 is SQIVND (reference sequence). The CDR3 covers 16 residues. As DNA, the CDR3 is TGTGCCAGTAGTATAGTCTGGTATGAGGGGGCCCACGAGCAGTACTTC. It specifies CASSIVWYEGAHEQYF.

The chain uses TRBV7-2 and TRBJ1-2, with 11 nucleotides matching TRBD1. Trimming at V came to 2 bases and at J to 3 bases, leaving 5 bases not matched to a gene. This CDR3 is 16 amino acids long. CDR1 and CDR2 (germline): SGHTA, FQGNSA. The CDR3 DNA reads as TGTGCCAGCAGCTTACGGACAGGGGGCTTTCACTATGGCTACACCTTC. As protein: CASSLRTGGFHYGYTF.

This clonotype was counted at least ten times. The chain couples TRBV29-1 to TRBJ2-5; D not resolved. V lost 5 bases, J lost 5 bases, and 9 bases lay in between. CDR3 size: 11 residues. CDR1 is SQVTM and CDR2 is ANQGSEA in the germline V gene. The chain's CDR3 is CSVPARETQYF. In nucleotides, the CDR3 is TGCAGCGTTCCAGCACGGGAGACCCAGTACTTC.